This T cell receptor beta chain was sequenced during a study of CXCR3-negative and CXCR3-positive naive CD8 T cells. As for the study in general: The libraries yielded around 140 million TRB reads, about 1.5 +/- 0.3 million each. Study results and limitations: Naive cells positive for CXCR3 carried more hydrophobic TRB CDR3s than CXCR3-negative ones.

The authors prepared UMI-labeled TRB cDNA libraries by 5' RACE. TCRdb re-called the 5' RACE reads, yielding one record per CDR3 amino acid sequence without DNA. Its clone listing holds nearly 110,000 distinct CDR3 sequences. This CDR3 is 13 amino acids long. To note about this clonotype: Its target is unknown.

The clonotype was recovered from a human donor in good health. Some clones in this sample may be carry-over from other donors' samples. The sample comprised naive CXCR3+ CD8+ T cells from blood. As to subset: CD45RO-CCR7+CD27+CD95- naive CD8+ T cells expressing CXCR3 (TNR3+). V gene TRBV12-3 or TRBV12-4 combines with J gene TRBJ1-2. This chain's CDR3 is CASSPTTNYGYTF.